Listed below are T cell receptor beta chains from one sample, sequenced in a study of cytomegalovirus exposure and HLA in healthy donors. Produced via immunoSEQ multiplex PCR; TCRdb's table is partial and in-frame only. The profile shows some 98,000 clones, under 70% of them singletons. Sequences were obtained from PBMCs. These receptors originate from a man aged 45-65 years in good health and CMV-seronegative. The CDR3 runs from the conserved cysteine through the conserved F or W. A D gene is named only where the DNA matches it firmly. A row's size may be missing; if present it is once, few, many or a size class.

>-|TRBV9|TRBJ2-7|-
CASSVGGDTPYEQYF
TGTGCCAGCAGCGTAGGCGGGGATACCCCCTACGAGCAGTACTTC
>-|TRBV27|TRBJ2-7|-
CASSRRGPYEQYF
TGTGCCAGCAGTCGGAGGGGCCCGTACGAGCAGTACTTC
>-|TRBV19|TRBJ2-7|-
CASRATGSSPSEQYF
TGTGCCAGTAGGGCCACAGGTTCCTCACCCTCCGAGCAGTACTTC
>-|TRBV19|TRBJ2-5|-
CASGPTGKETQYF
TGTGCCAGTGGGCCGACCGGAAAAGAGACCCAGTACTTC
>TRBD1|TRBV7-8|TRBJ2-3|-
CASSRRIGGYTDTQYF
TGTGCCAGCAGCCGCCGGATAGGGGGCTACACAGATACGCAGTATTTT
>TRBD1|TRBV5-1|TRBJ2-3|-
CASSGDSSTDTQYF
TGCGCCAGCAGCGGGGACAGCAGCACAGATACGCAGTATTTT
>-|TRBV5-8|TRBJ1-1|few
CASSPRQKENEAFF
TGTGCCAGCAGCCCTCGACAGAAAGAGAATGAAGCTTTCTTT
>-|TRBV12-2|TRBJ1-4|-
CASRLGDRRQLFF
TGTGCAAGTCGCTTAGGAGACAGGAGGCAACTGTTTTTT
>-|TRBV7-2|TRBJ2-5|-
CASSFNRDQYF
TGTGCCAGCAGCTTTAACCGGGATCAGTACTTC
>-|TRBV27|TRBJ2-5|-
CASSLGGWETQYF
TGTGCCAGCAGTTTAGGGGGCTGGGAGACCCAGTACTTC
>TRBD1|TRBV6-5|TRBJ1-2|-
CASSMSATGRGYTF
TGTGCCAGCAGCATGTCCGCGACAGGGCGTGGCTACACCTTC
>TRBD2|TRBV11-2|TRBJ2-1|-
CASSTVAGGSHEQFF
TGTGCCAGCAGCACAGTAGCGGGAGGGTCCCATGAGCAGTTCTTC
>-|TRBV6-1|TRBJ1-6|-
CASSERGGSGSPLHF
TGTGCCAGCAGTGAACGGGGGGGGAGCGGTTCACCCCTCCACTTT
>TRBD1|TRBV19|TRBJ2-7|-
CASSILGTGGNEQYF
TGTGCCAGTAGTATACTGGGGACAGGGGGCAATGAGCAGTACTTC
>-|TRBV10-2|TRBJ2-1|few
CASSEAGYNEQFF
TGCGCCAGCAGTGAGGCAGGATACAATGAGCAGTTCTTC
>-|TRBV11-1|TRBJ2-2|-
CASSLQGGTGELFF
TGTGCCAGCAGCTTACAGGGAGGCACCGGGGAGCTGTTTTTT
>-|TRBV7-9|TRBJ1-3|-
CASSSDRLPSGNTIYF
TGTGCCAGCAGTTCGGACAGACTACCCTCTGGAAACACCATATATTTT
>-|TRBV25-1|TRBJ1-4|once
CASSDRLSVPHEKLFF
TGTGCCAGCAGTGACCGACTGTCCGTCCCCCATGAAAAACTGTTTTTT
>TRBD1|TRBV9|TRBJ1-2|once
CASSSRQGLSGYTF
TGTGCCAGCAGCTCCAGACAGGGATTGAGTGGCTACACCTTC
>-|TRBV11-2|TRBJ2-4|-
CASSLPSSVNIQYF
TGTGCCAGCAGCTTACCGAGTTCGGTAAACATTCAGTACTTC
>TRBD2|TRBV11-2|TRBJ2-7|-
CASSMGLAGDYEQYF
TGTGCCAGCAGCATGGGACTAGCGGGGGACTACGAGCAGTACTTC
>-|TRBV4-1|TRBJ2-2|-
CASSQTGTGELFF
TGTGCCAGCAGCCAGACGGGAACCGGGGAGCTGTTTTTT
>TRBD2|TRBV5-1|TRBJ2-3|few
CASSGLAGGAQYF
TGCGCCAGCAGCGGACTAGCGGGGGGAGCGCAGTATTTT
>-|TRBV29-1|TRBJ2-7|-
CSVEALADPYEQYF
TGCAGCGTTGAGGCTCTAGCAGACCCCTACGAGCAGTACTTT
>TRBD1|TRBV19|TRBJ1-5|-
CASLLTGGAGNQPQHF
TGTGCCAGCTTACTCACAGGGGGCGCCGGCAATCAGCCCCAGCATTTT
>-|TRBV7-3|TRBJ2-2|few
CASSQNPGANTGELFF
TGTGCCAGCAGCCAGAACCCTGGGGCTAACACCGGGGAGCTGTTTTTT
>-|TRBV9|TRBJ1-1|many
CASSPVWGGTEAFF
TGTGCCAGCAGCCCCGTGTGGGGAGGAACTGAAGCTTTCTTT